The clone carrying this T cell receptor (beta chain) occurred a few times. Its antigen is unknown. This entry is derived from a study of T cell therapy after organ transplantation. Time point in this sample: 20-29 weeks after completion of therapy. This CDR3 contains 16 residues. Germline CDR1 reads LNHDA; CDR2 reads SQIVND (reference sequence). V lost 10 bases and J lost 6, with 25 bases in between. The table came from immunoSEQ multiplex PCR; TCRdb's copy has only in-frame clones and leaves some out. This sample yields 15,000 or so clones, of which over 75% are seen a single time; about a third belongs to the top ten.

The chain employs TRBV19 and TRBJ2-1, with D possibly being TRBD1 (6 bases). This sequence originates from a human patient who had received a solid organ transplant and had CMV disease. Some T cells may originate from the graft donor. The specimen comprised CD8+ T cells from blood, sampled after autologous CMV-specific T cell therapy. The CDR3 region has the DNA TGTGCCACCAACCCGCAGGGGTTCTCAAGAGGCAATGAGCAGTTCTTC. Encoded protein: CATNPQGFSRGNEQFF.